This T cell receptor (beta chain) was recorded in a study of shared clonotypes between healthy human individuals (dated by TCRdb to between 2020 and 2021). In terms of the full investigation: A couple of women and a few men aged 18 to 49 years were included in the cohort. Per donor, three plates each were used for CD4 naive and CD4 memory, two for CD8 naive, and one for CD8 memory. To increase sequencing depth and limit assay-specific biases, different laboratories used diverse techniques to prepare libraries and sequence TCR repertoires. Between about 0.94 and 10 billion PBMCs per donor were obtained by leukapheresis. To estimate repertoire size and how much clonotypes are shared between individuals, the study performed deep sequencing of blood TCR repertoires from five healthy adults.

CD8 naive samples were obtained by positive selection for CCR7 among CD45RO-negative cells, yielding a CD45RA+CCR7+ population from which TemRA cells were excluded. The donors were healthy, HIV-negative adults who had no recently reported acute infections or vaccinations. All donors were Caucasian adults living in Nashville, Tennessee, USA. Blood was collected by leukapheresis, and PBMCs were isolated by Ficoll-Histopaque density gradient centrifugation and then cryopreserved in liquid nitrogen vapor phase. Analytical flow cytometry was used to check the purity and quantity of every magnetically sorted T cell population. Genomic DNA was isolated from every sorted fraction and measured by UV absorbance on a Nanodrop 2000c. General findings and caveats noted by the study authors: Only blood was sampled, and tissue TCR repertoires likely differ from those in blood. Larger estimated clonotype richness was generally found for naive subsets than for memory subsets. Because the study included only a small number of donors, the genetic and exposure-history diversity represented was limited. Higher generation probabilities were observed for clonotypes shared by all four sorted-subset donors than for non-shared clonotypes. Based on pairwise subsampling, the degree of clonotype sharing among donors was expected to be affected by sequencing depth. Even with the large sequencing depth, rarefaction of the sorted-subset datasets indicated that sequencing was incomplete. Across several donors, around 5% of naive CD4, roughly 3.3% of naive CD8, 2% to 2.5% of memory CD4, and about 0.44% of memory CD8 clonotypes were shared.

On this clone itself: Its antigen specificity is not known. The input lacks base qualities; no much larger clone sits a single base away.

TCR CDR3 regions were amplified from genomic DNA by multiplex PCR using the deep immunoSEQ assay. For each cell subset, the extracted genomic DNA was distributed evenly across all wells of several immunoSEQ 96-well plates, and each plate served as one replicate. Each replicate PCR for sorted subsets received approximately 200 ng genomic DNA, equal to tens of thousands of T cell genomes. The purified libraries were quantified using a Qubit 3.0 fluorometer, sized with a Bioanalyzer 2100, and then quantified again using the KAPA Library Quantification kit. Every immunoSEQ 96-well plate was sequenced on a dedicated single-read 150-cycle Illumina NextSeq 550 flow cell. The authors processed their data as follows. Because the immunoSEQ output held only junctional sequences and lacked quality scores, the filtering could not match the filtering applied to full-length reads. To assign V/J genes and CDR3, sequences were annotated against IMGT germline references using PyIR, a Python wrapper for IgBLAST v1.9. Any read was removed if the V/J assignment was weak (E-value above 1e-6), the CDR3 was missing, or the read contained stop codons, out-of-frame junctions, or ambiguous translated residues. V3J clonotypes were defined by identical inferred V gene, J gene, and CDR3 amino acid sequence. Percentage overlap between repertoires was computed as shared unique clonotypes divided by the size of the smaller repertoire. RTK rarefaction, the Chao1 estimator, and Recon v2.1 estimates of unobserved clonotypes were used to assess repertoire richness. For all TCRbeta clonotypes obtained by the gDNA method from a handful of donors, generation probabilities were computed with OLGA. TCRdb holds this immuneACCESS table with in-frame rearrangements only. Some clones are missing; in checked studies, unresolved V genes explain under half, and the rest has no known cause. Clone size and V and J calls were adopted from that table, with D and trimming inferred from the DNA. The sample table lists 630,000 or so clones, about 98% of them with a count of one. The ten top clones hold 0.3% of the sample.

At the junction V is shortened by 4 bases and J by 1 base; bases outside the gene matches: 6. The germline V gene provides CDR1 SQVTM and CDR2 ANQGSEA. Reading from cysteine to phenylalanine, the CDR3 counts 14 amino acids. This entry keeps only the CDR3 DNA: 42 bases, framed from base 1. The sequenced sample consisted of naive CD8+ T cells sorted from blood. The cell subset or site label of this sample denotes: CD45RA+CCR7+. Recombination linked TRBV29-1 to TRBJ2-7, with 8 middle bases fitting TRBD2. The clonotype originates from a man aged 30 to 45 in good health. The DNA sequence is TGCAGCGTTGGTCGAGCGGGAGAGTCCTACGAGCAGTACTTC. Translated, this gives CSVGRAGESYEQYF.